These T cell receptor beta chains were read from a single sample in a study of T cells in tuberculosis. Profiled with immunoSEQ multiplex PCR; TCRdb holds only in-frame clones, not every one. Among under 45,000 clones, over 90% were seen once, and the ten largest hold 6% to 7.5%. Input material: PBMCs. These receptors were taken from a donor aged 10-30 years with latent tuberculosis or without tuberculosis infection. Both conserved end residues are part of each CDR3.

CDR3 length | J gene | V gene | CDR3 protein
15 | TRBJ2-1 | TRBV18 | CASSPGQNSYNEQFF
14 | TRBJ2-7 | TRBV29-1 | CSVVGTGFFVEQYF
16 | TRBJ2-7 | TRBV9 | CASSDTLAESSYEQYF
12 | TRBJ2-7 | TRBV6-5 | CASSSTGARQYF
12 | TRBJ1-2 | TRBV30 | CAGGQGIYGYTF
15 | TRBJ2-3 | TRBV6-6 | CASSPTSGGRSGQYF
15 | TRBJ1-3 | TRBV4-1 | CASSQDGQGANTIYF
15 | TRBJ1-2 | TRBV5-6 | CASNHRGARGYGYTF
14 | TRBJ1-5 | TRBV9 | CASSGDRSNQPQHF
15 | TRBJ2-2 | TRBV12-5 | CASGSQGVNTGELFF
13 | TRBJ1-2 | TRBV7-2 | CASSKLGGGGYTF
15 | TRBJ1-4 | TRBV30 | CAWIQQDLGGEKLFF
13 | TRBJ1-1 | TRBV5-1 | CASSPGWNTEAFF
14 | TRBJ1-6 | TRBV9 | CASSAGQGTSPLHF
17 | TRBJ2-1 | TRBV7-2 | CASSSLGLAGGWGEQFF
15 | TRBJ2-2 | TRBV19 | CATSGGTPNTGELFF
13 | TRBJ2-3 | TRBV9 | CASSVGTSGTQYF
15 | TRBJ1-1 | TRBV4-1 | CASSHAGTQNTEAFF
13 | TRBJ1-2 | TRBV5-8 | CASSLETGVGYTF
15 | TRBJ1-5 | TRBV6-5 | CASSLTQGSNQPQHF
15 | TRBJ1-1 | TRBV7-3 | CASSLNGGMNTEAFF
15 | TRBJ1-2 | TRBV6-1 | CASSEGLEGYYGYTF
13 | TRBJ1-4 | TRBV5-1 | CASSRTDNEKLFF
14 | TRBJ2-5 | TRBV14 | CASSLRDYQETQYF
15 | TRBJ2-7 | TRBV19 | CASSISGQGAYEQYF
16 | TRBJ2-3 | TRBV7-6 | CASSLRSSGGTDTQYF
17 | TRBJ2-3 | TRBV6-1 | CASSARDRILSTDTQYF
15 | TRBJ2-7 | TRBV6-5 | CASSYGLGSSYEQYF
14 | TRBJ2-7 | TRBV25-1 | CASSDTYGAYEQYF
15 | TRBJ1-6 | TRBV7-2 | CASSSQITGISPLHF
16 | TRBJ1-3 | TRBV27 | CASSFRRDSTGNTIYF
11 | TRBJ1-1 | TRBV6-1 | CASANRDSAFF
15 | TRBJ2-3 | TRBV10-3 | CAISALAKNTDTQYF
14 | TRBJ1-2 | TRBV2 | CASSEGRGGYGYTF
16 | TRBJ1-1 | TRBV9 | CASSNLGEDMNTEAFF
13 | TRBJ1-1 | TRBV2 | CASTDGTGSSAFF
11 | TRBJ2-7 | TRBV6-1 | CAIAARYEQYF
15 | TRBJ1-3 | TRBV4-1 | CASSQAGFSGNTIYF
15 | TRBJ2-7 | TRBV5-4 | CASTFYAGATYEQYF
14 | TRBJ1-2 | TRBV5-5 | CASSFDRTHYGYTF
15 | TRBJ2-7 | TRBV7-6 | CASSPSLDRRYEQYF
15 | TRBJ2-6 | TRBV7-7 | CASSHRTGGANVLTF
13 | TRBJ1-5 | TRBV14 | CASSRGRDQPQHF
13 | TRBJ2-3 | TRBV4-1 | CASSQLLRDTQYF
17 | TRBJ1-5 | TRBV9 | CASSVGITGGRKQPQHF
16 | TRBJ1-1 | TRBV19 | CASTPDRKRQGTEAFF
11 | TRBJ2-7 | TRBV5-1 | CASTTGYEQYF
15 | TRBJ1-2 | TRBV10-2 | CASSLAVGGNYGYTF
16 | TRBJ2-5 | TRBV15 | CATSRPGQGGSETQYF
15 | TRBJ1-3 | TRBV30 | CAWRRNTGFGNTIYF
14 | TRBJ1-4 | TRBV6-1 | CASRIELRSEKLFF
18 | TRBJ2-6 | TRBV21-1 | CASRILTGGCSGANVLTF
16 | TRBJ2-1 | TRBV28 | CASSRQGSHLYNEQFF
16 | TRBJ1-5 | TRBV27 | CASSLSGARSNQPQHF
14 | TRBJ2-7 | TRBV7-8 | CASSLAHRDYEQYF
15 | TRBJ2-3 | TRBV7-2 | CASSSGYSSTDTQYF
15 | TRBJ1-4 | TRBV27 | CASSWARQTNEKLFF
13 | TRBJ1-1 | TRBV19 | CASKSPGPTEAFF
17 | TRBJ2-3 | TRBV7-6 | CASSLNTGTSETDTQYF
13 | TRBJ1-2 | TRBV7-9 | CASSSGTGIGYTF